The T cell receptor beta chain under discussion was sequenced for a study of identical twins. General study results and limits: Out-of-frame alpha sequences common to twins exhibited an excess of low generation probability. While abundant cord blood beta clonotypes carried fewer insertions, memory repertoires showed no such pattern. Excess sharing between twins was weaker in beta out-of-frame sequences. Out-of-frame TCR alpha sharing observed in monozygotic twins exceeded model estimates.

Comments on this clonotype: Its antigen remains unidentified.

CDR3 length: 16 amino acids. MiXCR was run by TCRdb on the 5' RACE reads, yielding one entry per CDR3 protein. The sample records some 710,000 distinct CDR3 sequences, 5.5% to 6.5% being singletons. This chain joins TRBV21-1 and TRBJ2-5; the table calls TRBD1, which could not be checked here. TRBV21-1 is shown as a pseudogene. The sequence derives from a young man in good health. The material sequenced was naive T cells sorted from blood. CDR3: CASSKEAGVGRETQYF. DNA for the CDR3: TGTGCCAGCAGCAAAGAAGCAGGGGTAGGGAGAGAGACCCAGTACTTC.